The 32 T cell receptor beta chains below were found in one sample sequenced in a study of cytomegalovirus exposure and HLA in healthy donors. This PCR relied on a set of 60 Vbeta primers and 13 Jbeta primers. The protocol was immunoSEQ multiplex PCR, while the TCRdb copy is restricted to in-frame clones and leaves out a portion. This table has about 150,000 clones, around 79% appearing once. The sequenced material came from PBMCs. These receptors were collected from a man younger than 35 in good health and CMV-seronegative.

The chain links TRBV6-5 to TRBJ2-1; 11 positions match TRBD2. The ends lost 6 bases at V and 9 bases at J; junction bases unmatched: 7. CDR1 MNHEY and CDR2 SVGAGI come from the germline V gene. The CDR3 extends over 14 amino acids. CDR3 in amino acids: CASRGLAGYIEQFF. The CDR3 DNA reads as TGTGCCAGCAGAGGACTAGCGGGCTATATTGAGCAGTTCTTC.

The chain recombines TRBV10-3 with TRBJ2-5; D is possibly TRBD1 (5 bases). Germline CDR1 and CDR2: ENHRY and SYGVKD. The CDR3 length is 15 residues. The V end was cut by 5 bases, the J end by 0 bases, with 13 bases between. In DNA, the CDR3 is TGTGCCATCAGTAGACAGAACAGATACCAAGAGACCCAGTACTTC. Protein: CAISRQNRYQETQYF.

The rearrangement uses TRBV10-2 and TRBJ2-7; 8 nucleotides match TRBD1. Trimming took 6 bases from V and 6 from J; bases not matched to a gene: 10. The CDR3 runs 14 residues. The germline V gene encodes CDR1 WSHSY and CDR2 SAAADI. The CDR3 protein is CASRNPGQDSEQYF. CDR3 nucleotides: TGCGCCAGCAGGAACCCGGGACAGGACTCCGAGCAGTACTTC.

J is TRBJ1-2 and V is TRBV6-6; 8 positions match TRBD1. J lost 2 bases, V lost 2 bases, and 4 bases had no gene match. CDR3 length equals 15 residues. The V gene's germline CDR1 is MNHNY and CDR2 SVGAGI (reference sequence). The CDR3 sequence is CASSYVYRGNYGYTF. For the CDR3, the DNA is TGTGCCAGCAGTTACGTATACAGGGGGAACTATGGCTACACCTTC.

The chain combines TRBV12-2 with TRBJ1-5. TRBV12-2 is a pseudogene locus. The CDR3 extends over 19 amino acids. CDR3 coding DNA: TGTGCAAGTCGCTACCCGACACCTTGGGGGGGCCCCCTTAATCAGCCCCAGCATTTT. Translating it yields CASRYPTPWGGPLNQPQHF.

This clone appeared a single time. The chain combines TRBV5-1 with TRBJ1-3; D gene uncertain. The CDR3 is 15 amino acids. Trimming removed 4 bases from V and 0 bases from J, with 11 bases in between. Germline V gene data show CDR1 as SGHRS and CDR2 as YFSETQ. This chain's CDR3 is CASSPTVLSGNTIYF. CDR3 DNA: TGCGCCAGCAGCCCTACAGTTCTCTCTGGAAACACCATATATTTT. The full variable domain, its missing parts supplied by reference TRBV5-1 and TRBJ1-3, is KAGVTQTPRYLIKTRGQQVTLSCSPISGHRSVSWYQQTPGQGLQFLFEYFSETQRNKGNFPGRFSGRQFSNSRSEMNVSTLELGDSALYLCASSPTVLSGNTIYFGEGSWLTVV.

The rearrangement joins TRBV7-9 to TRBJ1-5, with D maybe TRBD1 (6 bases). Germline lookup yields CDR1 SEHNR and CDR2 FQNEAQ (reference sequence). V was trimmed by 5 bases and J by 0 bases, leaving 8 bases between them. This CDR3 spans 14 amino acids. DNA of the CDR3: TGTGCCAGCAGCCAGGGGTATAGCAATCAGCCCCAGCATTTT. It translates to CASSQGYSNQPQHF.

The J gene is TRBJ2-3, the V gene TRBV7-2; D is ambiguous. The germline V and J ends were trimmed by 5 bases and 0 bases, with 12 bases remaining between them. This CDR3 is 15 amino acids long. Germline lookup yields CDR1 SGHTA and CDR2 FQGNSA. The CDR3, as DNA: TGTGCCAGCAGCCCAGGAACTCTCAGCACAGATACGCAGTATTTT. Its protein is CASSPGTLSTDTQYF.

The chain uses TRBV4-1 and TRBJ2-1; D perhaps matches TRBD2 (6 bases). This CDR3 comprises 17 residues. Per the germline V gene, CDR1 is MGHRA and CDR2 is YSYEKL. Trimming stripped 3 bases from V and 10 bases from J, with 25 bases between. This CDR3 is CASSQWGDPGDHSEQFF. The CDR3 region has the DNA TGCGCCAGCAGCCAGTGGGGAGATCCGGGGGACCATTCCGAGCAGTTCTTC.

A remark on this clone: One junction end disagrees with the germline gene, perhaps due to a read error. The chain uses TRBV7-9 and TRBJ2-1; 9 bases fit TRBD2. The germline V gene has CDR1 SEHNR and CDR2 FQNEAQ (reference sequence). This CDR3 has 15 amino acids. The CDR3 region has the DNA TGTTCCAGCAGCTTAGCAGCGGGAGGTTTCGATGAGCAGTTCTTC. This sequence encodes CSSSLAAGGFDEQFF. Full variable domain (remainder filled in from reference TRBV7-9 and TRBJ2-1): DTGVSQNPRHKITKRGQNVTFRCDPISEHNRLYWYRQTLGQGPEFLTYFQNEAQLEKSRLLSDRFSAERPKGSFSTLEIQRTEQGDSAMYLCSSSLAAGGFDEQFFGPGTRLTVL.

V is TRBV4-3 and J is TRBJ1-2; D may be TRBD1 (6 bases). The ends were cut back, 2 bases at V and 2 bases at J, with 9 bases in the middle. Germline V lookup: CDR1 LGHNA, CDR2 YSLEER. CDR3 length: 14 residues. Written as DNA, the CDR3 is TGCGCCAGCAGCCAAATAGGACAGAACTATGGCTACACCTTC. It codes for CASSQIGQNYGYTF.

The chain is built from TRBV7-2 and TRBJ1-2, with D unclear. Germline V gene data show CDR1 as SGHTA and CDR2 as FQGNSA. The CDR3 totals 15 residues. V was shortened by 7 bases and J by 7 bases, with 22 bases between the two germline ends. The CDR3: CASTNPLGKVTGYTF. DNA for the CDR3: TGTGCCAGCACCAACCCCCTCGGGAAGGTTACTGGCTACACCTTC.

This clone has only one observation. This sequence joins TRBV30 and TRBJ1-2; a possible D gene is TRBD1 (5 bases). Trimming cost V 4 bases and J 3 bases, with 27 bases left between them. CDR1 and CDR2 (germline): GTSNPN, SVGIG (reference sequence). The CDR3 is 18 residues long. The chain's CDR3 is CAWNPIFEGGVTYYGYTF. CDR3 bases: TGTGCCTGGAACCCTATCTTCGAGGGAGGGGTAACGTACTATGGCTACACCTTC.

The chain couples TRBV21-1 to TRBJ1-5; the table gives TRBD1 as D, unverified against the DNA. TRBV21-1 is reported as a pseudogene. This CDR3 is 19 amino acids long. CDR3 loop: CASSIPQVGGRNNNQPQHF. The DNA of the CDR3 is TGTGCCAGCAGCATCCCCCAGGTAGGGGGCCGCAACAACAATCAGCCCCAGCATTTT.

This clone was found a few times. V is TRBV7-9 and J is TRBJ1-2, with TRBD1 as a possible D gene (6 bases). There are 12 residues in the CDR3. The V and J ends lost 10 bases and 8 bases respectively, with 17 bases between them. Germline V gives CDR1 SEHNR, CDR2 FQNEAQ (reference sequence). The CDR3 DNA reads TGTGCCACCCACTGGGGGGGCGTGGGCTACACCTTC. Protein sequence: CATHWGGVGYTF.

The rearrangement uses TRBV29-1 and TRBJ2-3; perhaps TRBD2 as D (5 bases). Germline V gene lookup returns CDR1 SQVTM and CDR2 ANQGSEA. Trimming stripped 7 bases from V and 5 bases from J, with 13 bases between. The length of the CDR3 is 12 residues. The CDR3 bases are TGCAGCGCCCGCGGGCTGGGAGATACGCAGTATTTT. Protein sequence: CSARGLGDTQYF.

This clone was detected once. The J gene is TRBJ2-2, the V gene TRBV29-1, with D possibly matching TRBD2 (6 bases). The CDR3 sequence is 16 residues long. V lost 0 bases and J 6 bases, leaving 17 bases between the germline ends. Germline CDR1 is SQVTM and CDR2 is ANQGSEA. CDR3 nucleotides: TGCAGCGTTGAAGATAGGGGCGGGACCGTCTCCGGGGAGCTGTTTTTT. Amino acid sequence: CSVEDRGGTVSGELFF.

V and J are TRBV7-2 and TRBJ2-7; 12 bases fit TRBD2. CDR1 and CDR2 (germline): SGHTA, FQGNSA. This CDR3 spans 15 amino acids. Trimming took 1 base from V and 9 from J; bases not matched to a gene: 7. Here the CDR3 DNA reads TGTGCCAGCAGCTTAGAGGGGGCTAGCGGGAGGGCGCAGTACTTC. This codes for CASSLEGASGRAQYF.

This clone has just one count. The chain links TRBV14 to TRBJ2-5; D uncertain. Germline CDR1 is SGHDN and CDR2 is FVKESK. Between the trimmed V and J ends, which lost 4 bases and 4 bases, there was a span of 16 bases. The CDR3 spans 15 residues. In DNA form, the CDR3 reads TGTGCCAGCAGCCCGTCAACCGGTTTAGCAGAGACCCAGTACTTC. Residues: CASSPSTGLAETQYF. The variable domain in full, with the rest retrieved from reference TRBV14 and TRBJ2-5, is EAGVTQFPSHSVIEKGQTVTLRCDPISGHDNLYWYRRVMGKEIKFLLHFVKESKQDESGMPNNRFLAERTGGTYSTLKVQPAELEDSGVYFCASSPSTGLAETQYFGPGTRLLVL.

This clone was seen only a few times. The V gene is TRBV28, the J gene TRBJ2-3; 7 positions match TRBD2. Germline assignment: CDR1 MDHEN and CDR2 SYDVKM. The V segment lost 6 bases and the J segment 6 bases; nucleotides outside the gene matches: 9. This CDR3 region has 14 residues. The CDR3 nucleotides are TGTGCCAGCAGAGCAACACTAGCGCGCGATACGCAGTATTTT. Translating it yields CASRATLARDTQYF.

The rearrangement uses TRBV9 and TRBJ2-5, with 8 nucleotides matching TRBD1. With the DNA end fitting TRBJ2-7 better, the J assignment may be wrong. CDR3 length: 14 amino acids. CDR1 and CDR2 (germline): SGDLS, YYNGEE. In nucleotides, the CDR3 is TGTGCCAGCAGCCCTAGGACAGGGTTGAGCGAGCAGTACTTC. This encodes CASSPRTGLSEQYF.

This chain connects TRBV9 to TRBJ1-6, with 8 bases aligning to TRBD1. CDR1 SGDLS and CDR2 YYNGEE come from the germline V gene. The CDR3 is made up of 18 amino acids. J gave up 4 bases and V 2 bases, and 11 bases lay outside the gene matches. CDR3 DNA sequence: TGTGCCAGCAGCGTTGATCCAGGGGGCACAAGGTATAATTCACCCCTCCACTTT. It encodes CASSVDPGGTRYNSPLHF.

The chain has TRBV21-1 and TRBJ1-5. TRBV21-1 is tagged as a pseudogene. The CDR3 is 17 amino acids. The CDR3 bases are TGTGCCAGCAGCAAATTGAAGGGGGGGGGTAGCAATCAGCCCCAGCATTTT. This codes for CASSKLKGGGSNQPQHF.

This clone was found a few times. The chain couples TRBV2 to TRBJ1-4; a weak D match, TRBD1 (6 bases). Germline V gene lookup returns CDR1 SNHLY and CDR2 FYNNEI. The V gene lost 8 bases and the J gene lost 0 bases, with 13 bases spanning the gap. The CDR3 has 15 residues. The CDR3 loop reads CASGPGQTTNEKLFF. In nucleotides, the CDR3 is TGTGCCAGCGGCCCCGGACAGACAACTAATGAAAAACTGTTTTTT. Complete variable domain (other parts from reference TRBV2 and TRBJ1-4): EPEVTQTPSHQVTQMGQEVILRCVPISNHLYFYWYRQILGQKVEFLVSFYNNEISEKSEIFDDQFSVERPDGSNFTLKIRSTKLEDSAMYFCASGPGQTTNEKLFFGSGTQLSVL.

In its sample, this clone was seen a few times. V usage is TRBV28 and J usage is TRBJ2-7, with 8 positions matching TRBD1. The CDR3 length is 15 residues. V lost 6 bases and J lost 2; bases outside the gene matches: 9. Germline loops: CDR1 MDHEN, CDR2 SYDVKM. The CDR3 nucleotides read TGTGCCAGCAGGGAACAGGGGGTACACCCCTACGAGCAGTACTTC. Protein sequence: CASREQGVHPYEQYF.

J is TRBJ2-2 and V is TRBV11-2, with a tentative D call TRBD2 (6 bases). Trimming removed 1 base at V and 1 base at J, with 13 bases between. The CDR3 has 17 residues. From germline, CDR1 is SGHAT and CDR2 FQNNGV. The CDR3 DNA is TGTGCCAGCAGCTTAGGAGCCCGGGGAGGGAACACCGGGGAGCTGTTTTTT. Its translation: CASSLGARGGNTGELFF.

The chain combines TRBV5-3 with TRBJ2-2; D gene ambiguous. TRBV5-3 has ORF status, its function being uncertain. The CDR3 extends over 14 amino acids. With 0 bases removed from V and 1 base from J, the gap between germline ends came to 4 bases. The CDR3 spells CARSLDRNTGELFF. The CDR3 region has the DNA TGTGCCAGAAGCTTGGACAGGAACACCGGGGAGCTGTTTTTT.

V gene TRBV27 combines with J gene TRBJ2-1; possibly TRBD2 for D (5 bases). There are 11 residues in the CDR3. The germline V and J ends were trimmed by 5 bases and 6 bases, with 5 bases remaining between them. Germline CDR1 reads MNHEY; CDR2 reads SMNVEV (reference sequence). The CDR3 spells CASSAGNEQFF. The CDR3 DNA reads TGTGCCAGCAGTGCGGGCAATGAGCAGTTCTTC.

The chain links TRBV9 to TRBJ2-1; 7 bases line up with TRBD1. CDR1 is SGDLS and CDR2 is YYNGEE in the germline V gene. V shed 3 bases and J 6 bases; nucleotides not matched to a gene: 9. This CDR3 is built from 15 residues. The CDR3 is CASSASGGSGNEQFF. DNA of the CDR3: TGTGCCAGCAGCGCCTCAGGGGGATCGGGCAATGAGCAGTTCTTC. Supplemented by reference TRBV9 and TRBJ2-1, the full variable domain reads DSGVTQTPKHLITATGQRVTLRCSPRSGDLSVYWYQQSLDQGLQFLIQYYNGEERAKGNILERFSAQQFPDLHSELNLSSLELGDSALYFCASSASGGSGNEQFFGPGTRLTVL.

CDR3: CASSVDLAYSYEQYF. DNA for the CDR3: TGTGCCAGCAGCGTGGACTTAGCCTACTCCTACGAGCAGTACTTC. This chain links TRBV9 with TRBJ2-7; D might be TRBD2 (5 bases). CDR3 length: 15 residues. Per the germline V gene, CDR1 is SGDLS and CDR2 is YYNGEE. Trimming removed 2 bases at V and 0 bases at J, with 12 bases between.

The V and J genes are TRBV30 and TRBJ2-2; no reliable D call. There are 13 residues in the CDR3. Trimming removed 3 bases from V and 1 base from J, with 6 bases in between. Germline V CDR1 and CDR2: GTSNPN, SVGIG (reference sequence). CDR3 region: CAWSPENTGELFF. The DNA of the CDR3 is TGTGCCTGGAGCCCAGAGAACACCGGGGAGCTGTTTTTT.

The chain joins TRBV10-2 to TRBJ1-1, with 9 bases matching TRBD1. Looked up from germline, CDR1 is WSHSY and CDR2 is SAAADI. CDR3 length equals 12 residues. After removal of 6 bases from V and 7 bases from J, the junction contained 3 bases not matched to a gene. The CDR3 here is CASSPGQGEAFF. CDR3 DNA sequence: TGCGCCAGCAGCCCGGGACAGGGTGAAGCTTTCTTT.